One sample yielded the 2 T cell receptor beta chains listed below, sequenced in a study of early T cells in non-severe SARS-CoV-2 infection. A single record per CDR3 protein comes from TCRdb applying MiXCR to the 5' RACE reads. The sample holds about 50,000 distinct CDR3 sequences, over 5% seen once. The input for sequencing was whole blood, taken at baseline. Receptors were obtained from an adult who was a healthcare worker with PCR-confirmed SARS-CoV-2 infection or an uninfected control (not recorded which).

The V call is TRBV20-1, the J call TRBJ2-1; 8 bases are shared with TRBD2. The trim removed 1 base at V and 0 bases at J, leaving 5 bases unmatched. CDR3 length equals 16 residues. CDR1 is DFQATT, CDR2 SNEGSKA, per germline (reference sequence). The CDR3 protein is CSARAFSGDSYNEQFF. DNA of the CDR3: TGCAGTGCTAGAGCCTTTAGCGGGGACTCCTACAATGAGCAGTTCTTC.

Ten or more counts support this clonotype. The chain uses TRBV12-3 or TRBV12-4 and TRBJ2-7; 11 bases are a match to TRBD2. CDR3 size: 17 residues. V was clipped by 3 bases and J by 7 bases; unmatched bases: 14. CDR3 in amino acids: CASSFIAGGPVTREQYF. The CDR3, as DNA: TGTGCCAGCAGTTTTATAGCGGGAGGGCCGGTTACTCGTGAGCAGTACTTC.